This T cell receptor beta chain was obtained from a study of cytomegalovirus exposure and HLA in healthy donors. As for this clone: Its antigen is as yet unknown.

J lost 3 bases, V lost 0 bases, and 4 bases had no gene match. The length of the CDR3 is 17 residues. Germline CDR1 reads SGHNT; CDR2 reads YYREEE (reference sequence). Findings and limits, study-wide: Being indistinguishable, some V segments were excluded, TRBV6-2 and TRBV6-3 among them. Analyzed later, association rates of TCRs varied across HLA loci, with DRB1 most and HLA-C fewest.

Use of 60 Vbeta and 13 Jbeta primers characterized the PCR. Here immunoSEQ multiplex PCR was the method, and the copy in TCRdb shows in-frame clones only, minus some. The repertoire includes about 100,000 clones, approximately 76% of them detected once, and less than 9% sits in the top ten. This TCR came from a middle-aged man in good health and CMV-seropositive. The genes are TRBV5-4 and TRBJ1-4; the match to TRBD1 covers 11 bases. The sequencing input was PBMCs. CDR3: CASSLVGQGAANEKLFF. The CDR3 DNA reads TGTGCCAGCAGCTTGGTAGGACAGGGGGCGGCTAATGAAAAACTGTTTTTT.